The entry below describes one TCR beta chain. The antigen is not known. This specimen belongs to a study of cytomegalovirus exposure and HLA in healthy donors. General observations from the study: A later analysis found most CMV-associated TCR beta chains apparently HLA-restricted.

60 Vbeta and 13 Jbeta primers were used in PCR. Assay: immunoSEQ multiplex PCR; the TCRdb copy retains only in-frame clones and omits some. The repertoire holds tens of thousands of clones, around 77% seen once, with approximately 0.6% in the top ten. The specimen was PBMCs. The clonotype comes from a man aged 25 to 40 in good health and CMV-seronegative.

In DNA, the CDR3 is TGTGCCACCTCCAGGGGGTACGGAAACACCATATATTTT. Encoded protein: CATSRGYGNTIYF. This chain joins TRBV19 and TRBJ1-3; TRBD1 matches at 7 bases. The J segment lost 4 bases and the V segment lost 10 bases, leaving 7 bases of the junction unmatched. Germline V CDR1 and CDR2: LNHDA, SQIVND (reference sequence). This CDR3 spans 13 amino acids.